These 9 T cell receptor beta chains were all obtained from the same sample, sequenced in a study of spatial heterogeneity in lung cancer. Whole-study results and caveats: Expanded alpha and beta TCR counts within tumors tracked tumor mutation counts.

One entry per CDR3 protein, called by TCRdb with MiXCR from the 5' RACE reads. The data show roughly 10,000 distinct CDR3 sequences, around 8.3% seen once. The antigens for these receptors are not known. The time point is: sample taken at primary tumor resection. The sample was lung tumor tissue, taken at surgery. The receptors shown here come from a female donor with early-stage non-small cell lung cancer.

This clonotype showed up many times. This beta chain is off target for a library built for alpha chains, so its abundance means little. The gene calls are TRBV30 and TRBJ2-7; the D is unclear. The V end was cut by 1 base, the J end by 3 bases, with 7 bases between. Germline-derived CDR1 and CDR2 are GTSNPN and SVGIG (reference sequence). The CDR3 runs to 12 residues. Written as DNA, the CDR3 is TGTGCCTGGAGTGCTGGGAACTACGAGCAGTACTTC. Translating it yields CAWSAGNYEQYF. Full variable domain (remainder filled in from reference TRBV30 and TRBJ2-7): SQTIHQWPATLVQPVGSPLSLECTVEGTSNPNLYWYRQAAGRGLQLLFYSVGIGQISSEVPQNLSASRPQDRQFILSSKKLLLSDSGFYLCAWSAGNYEQYFGPGTRLTVT.

This clonotype has more than one count but fewer than ten. This beta chain slipped into a library made for alpha chains as a stray read, so its size is not meaningful. This chain connects TRBV20-1 to TRBJ1-6, with a tentative D call TRBD1 (6 bases). V shed 2 bases and J shed 0 bases, with 8 bases lying between them. Germline loops: CDR1 DFQATT, CDR2 SNEGSKA (reference sequence). The CDR3 extends over 15 amino acids. CDR3 sequence reads: CSARQGSSYNSPLHF. The CDR3 DNA reads TGCAGTGCTAGACAGGGGAGCTCCTATAATTCACCCCTCCACTTT.

Comments on this clonotype: This beta chain slipped into a library made for alpha chains as a stray read, so its size is not meaningful. The V call is TRBV9, the J call TRBJ2-2; weak D call: TRBD2 (5 bases). The CDR3 is 13 residues long. V was cut by 7 bases and J by 16 bases, with 23 bases left in between. The germline V gene encodes CDR1 SGDLS and CDR2 YYNGEE. The CDR3 nucleotides read TGTGCCAGCGGTAAGGGCCCCACCGGGGTGCCGTTTTTT. It translates to CASGKGPTGVPFF.

In this sample, this clonotype turned up many times. Found in a library prepared for alpha chains, this beta chain is an off-target read, and its abundance has little meaning. The V call is TRBV20-1, the J call TRBJ1-1, with TRBD1 matching over 7 bases. Germline V lookup: CDR1 DFQATT, CDR2 SNEGSKA (reference sequence). Losses at the gene ends were 6 bases for V and 0 bases for J; bases not matched to a gene: 10. The CDR3 is made up of 15 amino acids. The CDR3 coding sequence is TGCAGTGCCTTCCCCCCGACAGGGATGAACACTGAAGCTTTCTTT. It specifies CSAFPPTGMNTEAFF.

Many counts were recorded for this clonotype. Because this beta chain is a stray read in a library intended to capture alpha chains, its abundance should not be given much weight. This chain links TRBV5-6 with TRBJ2-5; 8 bases agree with TRBD2. V lost 1 base to trimming and J lost 7 bases; unmatched junction nucleotides: 9. CDR1 and CDR2 from the germline V gene are SGHDT and YYEEEE. The CDR3 covers 15 residues. DNA for the CDR3: TGTGCCAGCAGCTTGTCCGCGGGGGGCCGGGTGACCCAGTACTTC. Residues: CASSLSAGGRVTQYF.

In its sample, this clonotype was seen many times. This beta chain came through as a stray read in a library set up for alpha chains, and its size says little. The chain joins TRBV7-2 to TRBJ2-1; 10 bases match TRBD1. The germline gives CDR1 SGHTA, CDR2 FQGNSA. CDR3 length: 14 residues. V was pared by 4 bases and J by 6 bases, with 3 bases of the junction left unmatched. The CDR3 region has the DNA TGTGCCAGCAGCTGGGACAGGGGTGCCAATGAGCAGTTCTTC. Protein sequence: CASSWDRGANEQFF.

Turning to this clonotype: This beta chain appears as a stray read in a library generated for alpha chains; its size is not informative. This chain joins TRBV27 and TRBJ1-1; D uncertain. Germline V gene sequence: CDR1 MNHEY, CDR2 SMNVEV (reference sequence). The CDR3 loop spans 13 amino acids. The germline V and J ends were trimmed by 2 bases and 3 bases, with 7 bases remaining between them. CDR3 sequence (DNA): TGTGCCAGCAGTTTAATAGGGTACACTGAAGCTTTCTTT. It codes for CASSLIGYTEAFF.

This clonotype showed up many times. A library prepared for alpha chains yielded this beta chain as an off-target read; its size is of little meaning. This sequence joins TRBV12-3 or TRBV12-4 and TRBJ1-5; 10 bases map to TRBD1. Unmatched junction bases numbered 3, after V lost 2 bases and J lost 5 bases. The CDR3 consists of 15 residues. The CDR3 DNA reads TGTGCCAGCAGTTTACGAGGGACAGGGGATCAGCCCCAGCATTTT. This codes for CASSLRGTGDQPQHF.

With respect to this clonotype: Within a library made for alpha chains, this beta chain is off target, and its count is uninformative. In DNA, the CDR3 is TGTGCCAGCAGCGTTCTCCTGACTAGCGGGGGGGCCACAGATACGCAGTATTTT. Its translation: CASSVLLTSGGATDTQYF. This rearrangement joins TRBV6-6 to TRBJ2-3, with TRBD2 matching over 14 bases. Germline V CDR1 and CDR2: MNHNY, SVGAGI (reference sequence). The CDR3 is made up of 18 amino acids. V shed 6 bases, J shed 2 bases, and the junction held 10 bases outside the gene matches.